This is a list of T cell receptor beta chains from one sample in a study of T cell responses to AZD1222 COVID-19 vaccine. Sequencing was performed with immunoSEQ multiplex PCR; in TCRdb, only in-frame clones are kept and a portion is missing. The sample contains some 170,000 clones, roughly 91% of which appear only once. The sample was peripheral blood, taken on day 0 of AZD1222 vaccination. The receptors shown here come from an adult in good health. CDR3s include the opening cysteine and the closing phenylalanine or tryptophan. The D gene is left open where the match is weak. The size of a clone is reported for some rows only, either as once, few or many, or as a class for expanded clones.

V gene: TRBV7-2
clone size: .
D gene: TRBD1
J gene: TRBJ1-2
CDR3 DNA: TGTGCCAGCAGCTCCGGGACAGGGTCACTCTATGGCTACACCTTC
CDR3 protein: CASSSGTGSLYGYTF

V gene: TRBV9
clone size: .
D gene: TRBD1
J gene: TRBJ2-3
CDR3 DNA: TGTGCCAGCAGCTTACAGGGGGCTAACCACCCCACAGATACGCAGTATTTT
CDR3 protein: CASSLQGANHPTDTQYF

V gene: TRBV27
clone size: .
D gene: TRBD1
J gene: TRBJ1-5
CDR3 DNA: TGTGCCAGCAGTTACAGGGGAGGTAGCAATCAGCCCCAGCATTTT
CDR3 protein: CASSYRGGSNQPQHF

V gene: TRBV4-2
clone size: .
D gene: TRBD2
J gene: TRBJ2-7
CDR3 DNA: TGTGCCTGCCAGGGAGGGCAAAAGCAGTACTTC
CDR3 protein: CACQGGQKQYF

V gene: TRBV7-9
clone size: many
D gene: .
J gene: TRBJ1-6
CDR3 DNA: TGTGCCAGCAGCCGGGTCCTAAGCTCCTATAATTCACCCCTCCACTTT
CDR3 protein: CASSRVLSSYNSPLHF

V gene: TRBV13
clone size: .
D gene: .
J gene: TRBJ2-1
CDR3 DNA: TGTGCCAGCAGTCTAGTTGGCGACACTAGTGAGCAGTTCTTC
CDR3 protein: CASSLVGDTSEQFF

V gene: TRBV21-1
clone size: .
D gene: .
J gene: TRBJ2-3
CDR3 DNA: TGTGCCAGCAGCAAACCCCGGGCCCCGGGTACGCAGTATTTT
CDR3 protein: CASSKPRAPGTQYF

V gene: TRBV5-1
clone size: .
D gene: .
J gene: TRBJ1-3
CDR3 DNA: TGCGCCAGCAGCGTCCCGGGACCCAACTCTGGAAACACCATATATTTT
CDR3 protein: CASSVPGPNSGNTIYF

V gene: TRBV28
clone size: .
D gene: .
J gene: TRBJ1-4
CDR3 DNA: TGTGCCAGCAGTCCATCGACGGCTCCAACTAATGAAAAACTGTTTTTT
CDR3 protein: CASSPSTAPTNEKLFF

V gene: TRBV3-1/TRBV3-2
clone size: .
D gene: TRBD1
J gene: TRBJ1-5
CDR3 DNA: TGTGCCAGCAGCCAGACAGGGTCCAATCAGCCCCAGCATTTT
CDR3 protein: CASSQTGSNQPQHF

V gene: TRBV19
clone size: .
D gene: TRBD1
J gene: TRBJ2-6
CDR3 DNA: TGTGCCAGTAGTATTGTGGGACAGCGGATCTCTGGGGCCAACGTCCTGACTTTC
CDR3 protein: CASSIVGQRISGANVLTF

V gene: TRBV2
clone size: .
D gene: .
J gene: TRBJ1-6
CDR3 DNA: TGTGCCAGCAGGAACAGGGTTGATTCACCCCTCCACTTT
CDR3 protein: CASRNRVDSPLHF

V gene: TRBV6-5
clone size: .
D gene: TRBD1
J gene: TRBJ1-2
CDR3 DNA: TGTGCCAGCAGTTCCAGGGGGCGCGTCGGCTACACCTTC
CDR3 protein: CASSSRGRVGYTF

V gene: TRBV5-5
clone size: .
D gene: .
J gene: TRBJ1-2
CDR3 DNA: TGTGCCAGCAGCGGCGCGGTAGAAGCCGGCTACACCTTC
CDR3 protein: CASSGAVEAGYTF

V gene: TRBV6-2/TRBV6-3
clone size: .
D gene: .
J gene: TRBJ2-3
CDR3 DNA: TGTGCCAGCAGTTACGGAGGGGCTGCGACAGATACGCAGTATTTT
CDR3 protein: CASSYGGAATDTQYF

V gene: TRBV19
clone size: few
D gene: TRBD2
J gene: TRBJ2-1
CDR3 DNA: TGTGCCAGTAGTATTAAGGGCGGGAGGGCCGGTTACAATGAGCAGTTCTTC
CDR3 protein: CASSIKGGRAGYNEQFF

V gene: TRBV6-6
clone size: .
D gene: .
J gene: TRBJ1-6
CDR3 DNA: TGTGCCAGCAGCCGGTGGATAGTCGATAATTCGGGCCTCCACTTT
CDR3 protein: CASSRWIVDNSGLHF

V gene: TRBV7-9
clone size: .
D gene: .
J gene: TRBJ2-1
CDR3 DNA: TGTGCCAGCACCAGGGGCAATGAGCAGTTCTTC
CDR3 protein: CASTRGNEQFF

V gene: TRBV28
clone size: .
D gene: .
J gene: TRBJ2-2
CDR3 DNA: TGTGCCAGCAGTCAAGGACAGAAAATCGCCGGGGAGCTGTTTTTT
CDR3 protein: CASSQGQKIAGELFF

V gene: TRBV6-1
clone size: .
D gene: .
J gene: TRBJ1-1
CDR3 DNA: TGTGCCAGCAGTGAAGGTTGGAAAACTGAAGCTTTCTTT
CDR3 protein: CASSEGWKTEAFF

V gene: TRBV15
clone size: .
D gene: .
J gene: TRBJ1-3
CDR3 DNA: TGTGCCACCAGCAGACCGACCTCTGGAAACACCATATATTTT
CDR3 protein: CATSRPTSGNTIYF

V gene: TRBV19
clone size: .
D gene: TRBD1
J gene: TRBJ1-1
CDR3 DNA: TGTGCCAGTAGTATGTTCTTGTGGTCGGGAGGGGGCGAGTGGAGCACTGAAGCTTTCTTT
CDR3 protein: CASSMFLWSGGGEWSTEAFF

V gene: TRBV7-9
clone size: .
D gene: .
J gene: TRBJ2-5
CDR3 DNA: TGTGCCAGCAGCTTGGCCTCGCGGCCCCAGGAGACCCAGTACTTC
CDR3 protein: CASSLASRPQETQYF

V gene: TRBV9
clone size: .
D gene: .
J gene: TRBJ2-2
CDR3 DNA: TGTGCCAGCAGCGTAGTTCAGGGTAACACCGGGGAGCTGTTTTTT
CDR3 protein: CASSVVQGNTGELFF

V gene: TRBV6-4
clone size: .
D gene: .
J gene: TRBJ2-1
CDR3 DNA: TGTGCCAGCAGGGCTACTAATCGGCGACAACCAGGGGTCAATGAGCAGTTCTTC
CDR3 protein: CASRATNRRQPGVNEQFF

V gene: TRBV27
clone size: .
D gene: TRBD1
J gene: TRBJ1-5
CDR3 DNA: TGTGCCAGCAGCTGGGGACAGACTCAGCCCCAGCATTTT
CDR3 protein: CASSWGQTQPQHF

V gene: TRBV7-2
clone size: .
D gene: TRBD1
J gene: TRBJ1-2
CDR3 DNA: TGTGCCAGCAGCCGGGACAGGGCTTACTATGGCTACACCTTC
CDR3 protein: CASSRDRAYYGYTF

V gene: TRBV3-1/TRBV3-2
clone size: .
D gene: TRBD1
J gene: TRBJ1-4
CDR3 DNA: TGTGCCAGCAGCCGCCTGGACAGGGGGCTCGGTGCAACTAATGAAAAACTGTTTTTT
CDR3 protein: CASSRLDRGLGATNEKLFF

V gene: TRBV5-5
clone size: .
D gene: TRBD1
J gene: TRBJ1-5
CDR3 DNA: TGTGCCAGCAGTCCTCAGGGGGGAAGGTATAGCAATCAGCCCCAGCATTTT
CDR3 protein: CASSPQGGRYSNQPQHF

V gene: TRBV9
clone size: once
D gene: .
J gene: TRBJ2-4
CDR3 DNA: TGTGCCAGCAACCGGGACCCCGCGGGCTCTGCCAAAAACATTCAGTACTTC
CDR3 protein: CASNRDPAGSAKNIQYF

V gene: TRBV5-1
clone size: .
D gene: .
J gene: TRBJ1-2
CDR3 DNA: TGCGCCAGCAGCTTGGAGGGGGTGGCGGAGGACTATGGCTACACCTTC
CDR3 protein: CASSLEGVAEDYGYTF

V gene: TRBV2
clone size: .
D gene: .
J gene: TRBJ2-7
CDR3 DNA: TGTGCCAGCAGTGAACGGTACGAGCAGTACTTC
CDR3 protein: CASSERYEQYF

V gene: TRBV28
clone size: once
D gene: .
J gene: TRBJ1-1
CDR3 DNA: TGTGCCAGCAGTTTAGTGGCAGCTGAAGCTTTCTTT
CDR3 protein: CASSLVAAEAFF

V gene: TRBV24-1
clone size: .
D gene: .
J gene: TRBJ2-3
CDR3 DNA: TGTGCCACCAGTGGCGTACTGATCACAGATACGCAGTATTTT
CDR3 protein: CATSGVLITDTQYF

V gene: TRBV6-1
clone size: .
D gene: .
J gene: TRBJ1-2
CDR3 DNA: TGTGCCAGCGACCCGGGGGCAGGGGTTTGGGGCTACACCTTC
CDR3 protein: CASDPGAGVWGYTF

V gene: TRBV19
clone size: .
D gene: .
J gene: TRBJ1-3
CDR3 DNA: TGTGCCAGTAGCCCGGGACTCTCTGGAAACACCATATATTTT
CDR3 protein: CASSPGLSGNTIYF

V gene: TRBV4-1
clone size: .
D gene: .
J gene: TRBJ2-3
CDR3 DNA: TGCGCCAGCAGCCAGCCGTCTGTAACAGATACGCAGTATTTT
CDR3 protein: CASSQPSVTDTQYF

V gene: TRBV19
clone size: once
D gene: .
J gene: TRBJ2-2
CDR3 DNA: TGTGCCAGTAGTATTCCGGGGGCGAACACCGGGGAGCTGTTTTTT
CDR3 protein: CASSIPGANTGELFF

V gene: TRBV11-2
clone size: few
D gene: .
J gene: TRBJ2-7
CDR3 DNA: TGTGCCAGCAGCTTGAGAGGGAGTAGCTCCTACGAGCAGTACTTC
CDR3 protein: CASSLRGSSSYEQYF

V gene: TRBV7-2
clone size: .
D gene: .
J gene: TRBJ2-7
CDR3 DNA: TGTGCCAGCAGTGAGAGTACTATCCACGAGCAGTACTTC
CDR3 protein: CASSESTIHEQYF

V gene: TRBV6-1
clone size: .
D gene: .
J gene: TRBJ1-1
CDR3 DNA: TGTGCCAGCAGTGAATTGGGCGGGAACACTGAAGCTTTCTTT
CDR3 protein: CASSELGGNTEAFF

V gene: TRBV11-1
clone size: .
D gene: .
J gene: TRBJ1-6
CDR3 DNA: TGTGCCAGCAGCTACCAAGGCGGTTCACCCCTCCACTTT
CDR3 protein: CASSYQGGSPLHF

V gene: TRBV7-7
clone size: .
D gene: TRBD2
J gene: TRBJ2-5
CDR3 DNA: TGTGCCAGCAGCTTCGGGACTACCCAAGAGACCCAGTACTTC
CDR3 protein: CASSFGTTQETQYF

V gene: TRBV30
clone size: .
D gene: TRBD1
J gene: TRBJ2-1
CDR3 DNA: TGTGCCTGGAGTCGACGACAGGGGGCCAGGAATGAGCAGTTCTTC
CDR3 protein: CAWSRRQGARNEQFF

V gene: TRBV29-1
clone size: .
D gene: TRBD1
J gene: TRBJ2-7
CDR3 DNA: TGCAGCGTTGTTCTAGGGGGCGCATACGAGCAGTACTTC
CDR3 protein: CSVVLGGAYEQYF

V gene: TRBV5-8
clone size: once
D gene: .
J gene: TRBJ2-5
CDR3 DNA: TGTGCCAGCAGCTTAAGGACGATAGAGACCCAGTACTTC
CDR3 protein: CASSLRTIETQYF

V gene: TRBV28
clone size: .
D gene: .
J gene: TRBJ1-1
CDR3 DNA: TGTGCCAGCAGTTTCCCTGAAGCAATCCTCACTGAAGCTTTCTTT
CDR3 protein: CASSFPEAILTEAFF

V gene: TRBV19
clone size: .
D gene: .
J gene: TRBJ1-1
CDR3 DNA: TGTGCCAGTAGCCAACAGGTTTCGAACACTGAAGCTTTCTTT
CDR3 protein: CASSQQVSNTEAFF

V gene: TRBV7-8
clone size: .
D gene: .
J gene: TRBJ2-3
CDR3 DNA: TGTGCCAGCGGATCGCCGGTAACCCGCACAGATACGCAGTATTTT
CDR3 protein: CASGSPVTRTDTQYF

V gene: TRBV19
clone size: once
D gene: TRBD1
J gene: TRBJ1-3
CDR3 DNA: TGTGCCAGTAGTATAATCGTTGGGGACAGCTACTCTGGAAACACCATATATTTT
CDR3 protein: CASSIIVGDSYSGNTIYF

V gene: TRBV15
clone size: .
D gene: .
J gene: TRBJ2-1
CDR3 DNA: TGTGCCACCAGCAGAGATCGTAGTGAGCAGTTCTTC
CDR3 protein: CATSRDRSEQFF